A selection of T cell receptor beta chains follows, all from one sample in a study of blood T cell repertoires in COVID-19. Sequenced by immunoSEQ multiplex PCR; TCRdb stores in-frame clones only, minus some. The sample holds around 230,000 clones, 65% to 85% seen once. The source material was peripheral blood. The receptors were sampled from a woman in her 50s with acute or convalescent COVID-19. Both conserved end residues are part of each CDR3. The D gene is left open where the match is weak. Clone sizes are given selectively: once, few, many, or a class where the clone is expanded.

j_call,clone_size,v_call,cdr3_length,d_call,cdr3_aa,cdr3_nt
TRBJ1-4,NA,TRBV6-6,14,TRBD1,CASRGQGGREKLFF,TGTGCCAGCAGAGGACAGGGCGGTCGGGAAAAACTGTTTTTT
TRBJ2-1,NA,TRBV27,12,NA,CASSLQGYEQFF,TGTGCCAGCAGTTTACAGGGCTATGAGCAGTTCTTC
TRBJ2-7,few,TRBV6-5,13,TRBD1,CASRGQGSNEQYF,TGTGCCAGCAGGGGACAGGGCAGCAACGAGCAGTACTTC
TRBJ2-3,once,TRBV27,16,NA,CASTAVRLGFTDTQYF,TGTGCCAGCACAGCGGTGAGACTAGGCTTCACAGATACGCAGTATTTT
TRBJ2-7,NA,TRBV24-1,18,NA,CATSEPPLFPMSSYEQYF,TGTGCCACCAGTGAGCCTCCCCTCTTCCCTATGAGCTCCTACGAGCAGTACTTC
TRBJ1-1,once,TRBV2,14,NA,CASSQGQGNTEAFF,TGTGCCAGCAGTCAGGGGCAGGGGAACACTGAAGCTTTCTTT
TRBJ1-3,NA,TRBV14,14,NA,CASSQTSAGNPKHF,TGTGCCAGCAGCCAAACTTCTGCAGGCAACCCCAAGCATTTT
TRBJ1-1,NA,TRBV2,13,NA,CASRQALNTEAFF,TGTGCCAGCCGACAGGCCCTTAACACTGAAGCTTTCTTT
TRBJ2-2,NA,TRBV10-3,14,NA,CAIHGQGRSGELFF,TGTGCCATCCATGGCCAGGGGCGGTCCGGGGAGCTGTTTTTT
TRBJ1-1,few,TRBV30,16,TRBD1,CAWSVRGQGAKGEAFF,TGTGCCTGGAGTGTACGGGGACAGGGGGCGAAGGGTGAAGCTTTCTTT
TRBJ1-2,NA,TRBV12-3/TRBV12-4,11,NA,CASSFANGYTF,TGTGCCAGCAGTTTTGCGAATGGCTACACCTTC
TRBJ2-7,NA,TRBV7-2,16,NA,CASSWGISGFFGEQYF,NA
TRBJ2-1,NA,TRBV5-5,16,NA,CASSLGGTGSYNEQFF,TGTGCCAGCAGCCTGGGGGGGACAGGATCCTACAATGAGCAGTTCTTC
TRBJ1-2,NA,TRBV19,9,NA,CASRYGYTF,TGTGCCAGTCGGTATGGCTACACCTTC
TRBJ1-2,NA,TRBV7-8,15,TRBD1,CASSLERQGSSGYTF,TGTGCCAGCAGCTTAGAAAGACAGGGCTCGAGTGGCTACACCTTC
TRBJ2-2,NA,TRBV9,18,TRBD2,CASSVGPAGVRDTGELFF,TGTGCCAGCAGCGTAGGCCCAGCGGGAGTACGAGACACCGGGGAGCTGTTTTTT
TRBJ2-7,NA,TRBV28,14,NA,CASRPRTAAYEQYF,TGTGCCAGCAGACCCCGGACAGCCGCCTACGAGCAGTACTTC
TRBJ1-5,NA,TRBV2,13,TRBD1,CASNPQGNQPQHF,TGTGCCAGCAATCCACAGGGGAATCAGCCCCAGCATTTT
TRBJ1-1,NA,TRBV27,12,NA,CASSLGESEAFF,TGTGCCAGCAGTTTAGGGGAGAGTGAAGCTTTCTTT